The clone carrying this T cell receptor (beta chain) was seen just once. Antigen specificity is unknown. Assay used: immunoSEQ multiplex PCR; TCRdb lists only in-frame clones, some missing. The sample consists of approximately 58,000 clones, more than 85% of them appearing once. The sample is drawn from a study of OX40 agonist ivuxolimab in advanced cancers. Background on the study: The study reported partial responses in three patients: one hepatocellular carcinoma, two cutaneous melanoma. General study results and limits: Researchers did not establish what antigens the expanded peripheral T cells target. Near-lowest levels of clonal expansion characterized partial responders at 0.1-3.0 mg/kg.

V was shortened by 0 bases and J by 2 bases, with 14 bases between the two germline ends. Germline V gene lookup returns CDR1 KGHSH and CDR2 LQKENI. CDR3 size: 17 residues. At baseline, cycle 4 day 1, and cycle 7 day 1, blood was sampled. This specimen was CD4+ or CD8+ T cells sorted from blood, taken in a trial of the OX40 agonist ivuxolimab. This clonotype was obtained from an adult with an advanced solid tumor such as melanoma, head and neck, liver or kidney cancer. The chain combines TRBV18 with TRBJ1-5; D is undetermined. The CDR3 sequence is CASSPPRAPGGNQPQHF. The CDR3 bases are TGTGCCAGCTCACCACCCCGGGCCCCGGGAGGCAATCAGCCCCAGCATTTT.